This TCR beta chain was sequenced in a study of T cells in Graves' hyperthyroidism and ophthalmopathy. The study, taken as a whole, reports: Ophthalmopathy cases were set apart from stable hyperthyroidism by a 13 V-J model. The model anticipated ophthalmopathy a median around six months pre-onset. Blood also held most thyroid clonotypes expanded beyond 0.001.

This clonotype came up many times. Its antigen remains unidentified. V lost 6 bases, J lost 0 bases, and 21 bases lay in between. CDR1 and CDR2 from the germline V gene are MDHEN and SYDVKM. The CDR3 loop spans 18 amino acids. Patients between 18 and 65 years old had hyperthyroidism, newly diagnosed and lasting under 2 months. Researchers amplified the TCR beta CDR3 regions from RNA transcripts. Researchers ran a first-round RT-PCR on the TCR CDR3 using the HTBI primer set. One entry per CDR3 protein results from TCRdb running MiXCR on the multiplex PCR reads. The table has under 300,000 distinct CDR3 sequences, around 15% seen once.

The rearrangement links TRBV28 to TRBJ2-1; the D gene is possibly TRBD2 (6 bases). This receptor was obtained from a woman in her forties or fifties with Graves' hyperthyroidism that later progressed to Graves' ophthalmopathy. The sequenced sample was blood. The CDR3 is CASRPRRLARSSYNEQFF. Here the CDR3 DNA reads TGTGCCAGCAGACCTCGTCGTCTAGCGCGAAGCTCCTACAATGAGCAGTTCTTC.